Listed below are T cell receptor beta chains from one sample, sequenced in a study of cytomegalovirus exposure and HLA in healthy donors. The repertoire was sequenced with immunoSEQ multiplex PCR; TCRdb's copy has only in-frame clones and lacks some. The sample holds approximately 140,000 clones. The sample taken for sequencing was PBMCs. Every receptor here comes from a man between 35 and 55 years old in good health and CMV-seronegative. The CDR3 runs from the conserved cysteine through the conserved F or W. Fields, in order: V gene, J gene, D gene, CDR3 DNA, CDR3 protein. The D gene is left open where the match is weak.

v_call: TRBV7-8; j_call: TRBJ2-3; d_call: NA; cdr3_nt: TGTGCCAGCAGGTCACTCAGGGTTAGCACAGATACGCAGTATTTT; cdr3_aa: CASRSLRVSTDTQYF
v_call: TRBV4-2; j_call: TRBJ1-1; d_call: NA; cdr3_nt: TGTGCCAGCAGCCAAGAACCAGGGGTAAACACTGAAGCTTTCTTT; cdr3_aa: CASSQEPGVNTEAFF
v_call: TRBV9; j_call: TRBJ1-6; d_call: TRBD1; cdr3_nt: TGTGCCAGCAGCGTAGAGGGACAGGGGGACTCACCCCTCCACTTT; cdr3_aa: CASSVEGQGDSPLHF
v_call: TRBV19; j_call: TRBJ2-5; d_call: TRBD2; cdr3_nt: TGTGCCAGTAGCCTCCTAGCGGGGGGACAAGAGACCCAGTACTTC; cdr3_aa: CASSLLAGGQETQYF
v_call: TRBV15; j_call: TRBJ2-5; d_call: TRBD1; cdr3_nt: TGTGCCACCAGCAGAGATGCCCCGGGACAGCTAGAAAGACAGACCCAGTACTTC; cdr3_aa: CATSRDAPGQLERQTQYF
v_call: TRBV7-2; j_call: TRBJ2-5; d_call: TRBD1; cdr3_nt: TGTGCCAGCAGCTTAGGACAGGGGGTTCGAGAGACCCAGTACTTC; cdr3_aa: CASSLGQGVRETQYF
v_call: TRBV2; j_call: TRBJ2-5; d_call: TRBD1; cdr3_nt: TGTGCCAGCAGTGCCCAGGGGGCGTCCCAAGAGACCCAGTACTTC; cdr3_aa: CASSAQGASQETQYF
v_call: TRBV11-2; j_call: TRBJ2-7; d_call: NA; cdr3_nt: TGTGCCAGCAGCTTACAGGGATACGAGCAGTACTTC; cdr3_aa: CASSLQGYEQYF
v_call: TRBV27; j_call: TRBJ2-3; d_call: TRBD2; cdr3_nt: TGTGCCAGCAGTTTTTTGACTAGCGGGGGGGCATTAGATACGCAGTATTTT; cdr3_aa: CASSFLTSGGALDTQYF
v_call: TRBV9; j_call: TRBJ2-5; d_call: TRBD1; cdr3_nt: TGTGCCAGCAGCTCATCCGGGACAGGGTTGTTCGAGACCCAGTACTTC; cdr3_aa: CASSSSGTGLFETQYF
v_call: TRBV25-1; j_call: TRBJ1-2; d_call: NA; cdr3_nt: TGTGCCAGCAGTGATCTTACAGGGTTTGGCTACACCTTC; cdr3_aa: CASSDLTGFGYTF
v_call: TRBV7-2; j_call: TRBJ1-3; d_call: TRBD1; cdr3_nt: TGTGCCAGCAGCATCACCGGGACAGTCGGAGACACCATATATTTT; cdr3_aa: CASSITGTVGDTIYF
v_call: TRBV4-3; j_call: TRBJ1-6; d_call: TRBD1; cdr3_nt: TGCGCCAGCAGCTTGGGACAGGCCAATTTACCCCTCCACTTT; cdr3_aa: CASSLGQANLPLHF
v_call: TRBV7-8; j_call: TRBJ1-1; d_call: TRBD1; cdr3_nt: TGTGCCAGCAGCTTCGCAGTCAGGGGGACTGAAGCTTTCTTT; cdr3_aa: CASSFAVRGTEAFF
v_call: TRBV5-4; j_call: TRBJ1-1; d_call: NA; cdr3_nt: TGTGCCAGCACCCTAGGTTCTGAAGCTTTCTTT; cdr3_aa: CASTLGSEAFF
v_call: TRBV27; j_call: TRBJ2-7; d_call: NA; cdr3_nt: TGTGCCAGCAGTTTACTTCCCCTGGGAGATAACCCCTACGAGCAGTACTTC; cdr3_aa: CASSLLPLGDNPYEQYF
v_call: TRBV11-3; j_call: TRBJ2-7; d_call: TRBD2; cdr3_nt: TGTGCCAGCAGCCGTACTAGCGCGGACGAGCAGTACTTC; cdr3_aa: CASSRTSADEQYF
v_call: TRBV4-1; j_call: TRBJ2-3; d_call: TRBD2; cdr3_nt: TGCGCCAGCAGCCAAGAGGGGACTAGTTTTTCAGATACGCAGTATTTT; cdr3_aa: CASSQEGTSFSDTQYF
v_call: TRBV19; j_call: TRBJ2-1; d_call: TRBD2; cdr3_nt: TGTGCCAGTAGTCCCCTAGCGGGGGCCTACAATGAGCAGTTCTTC; cdr3_aa: CASSPLAGAYNEQFF
v_call: TRBV11-2; j_call: TRBJ1-3; d_call: TRBD1; cdr3_nt: TGTGCCAGCATTGGAATAAGGGGGCACGGAAACACCATATATTTT; cdr3_aa: CASIGIRGHGNTIYF
v_call: TRBV5-6; j_call: TRBJ1-1; d_call: NA; cdr3_nt: TGTGCCAGCAGAATCACCACGCAGGTATTGTCGTCTGAAGCTTTCTTT; cdr3_aa: CASRITTQVLSSEAFF
v_call: TRBV7-9; j_call: TRBJ2-7; d_call: TRBD1; cdr3_nt: TGTGCCAGCAGCTCAATGACAGGGAACTTCTACGAGCAGTACTTC; cdr3_aa: CASSSMTGNFYEQYF
v_call: TRBV5-4; j_call: TRBJ2-1; d_call: NA; cdr3_nt: TGTGCCAGCAGCTTGGCCCCAGACAACTACAATGAGCAGTTCTTC; cdr3_aa: CASSLAPDNYNEQFF
v_call: TRBV6-5; j_call: TRBJ1-2; d_call: NA; cdr3_nt: TGTGCCAGCATCGGGAGGGGCTATGGCTACACCTTC; cdr3_aa: CASIGRGYGYTF
v_call: TRBV25-1; j_call: TRBJ2-3; d_call: NA; cdr3_nt: TGTGCCAGCAGTCGCCCGATAGGATCCGGAGAAGATACGCAGTATTTT; cdr3_aa: CASSRPIGSGEDTQYF
v_call: TRBV2; j_call: TRBJ1-2; d_call: TRBD1; cdr3_nt: TGTGCCGGAATTACAGGGGGCGCGGTTGGCTACACCTTC; cdr3_aa: CAGITGGAVGYTF
v_call: TRBV29-1; j_call: TRBJ1-1; d_call: TRBD1; cdr3_nt: TGCAGCGTTGATACGGGACAGGGGTACACTGAAGCTTTCTTT; cdr3_aa: CSVDTGQGYTEAFF